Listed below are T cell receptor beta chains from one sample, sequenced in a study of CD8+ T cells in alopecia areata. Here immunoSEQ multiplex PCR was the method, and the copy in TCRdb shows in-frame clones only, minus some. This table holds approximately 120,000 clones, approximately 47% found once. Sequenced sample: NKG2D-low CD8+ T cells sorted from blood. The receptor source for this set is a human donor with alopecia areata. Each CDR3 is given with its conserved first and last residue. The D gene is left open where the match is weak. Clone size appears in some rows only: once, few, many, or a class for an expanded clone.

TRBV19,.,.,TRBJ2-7,CASSLGADYEQYF,TGTGCCAGTAGTTTGGGGGCGGATTACGAGCAGTACTTC
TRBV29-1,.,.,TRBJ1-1,CSVAPPSVGTEAFF,TGCAGCGTTGCCCCTCCGTCGGTAGGGACTGAAGCTTTCTTT
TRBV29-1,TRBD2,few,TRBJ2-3,CSVVPPSGGTDTQYF,TGCAGCGTTGTCCCTCCTAGCGGGGGCACAGATACGCAGTATTTT
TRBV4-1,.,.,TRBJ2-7,CASSQDQYGAYEQYF,TGCGCCAGCAGCCAAGATCAATACGGCGCCTACGAGCAGTACTTC
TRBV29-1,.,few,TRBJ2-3,CSVLTATSTDTQYF,TGCAGCGTCTTGACAGCCACTAGCACAGATACGCAGTATTTT
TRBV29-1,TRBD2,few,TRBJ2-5,CSAIASGIDGETQYF,TGCAGCGCAATTGCGAGCGGGATCGATGGGGAGACCCAGTACTTC
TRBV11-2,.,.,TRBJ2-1,CASSAHGVEQFF,TGTGCCAGCAGCGCACACGGGGTTGAGCAGTTCTTC
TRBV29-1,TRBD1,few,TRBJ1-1,CSVSPGQGDVTEAFF,TGCAGCGTCTCCCCGGGACAGGGGGATGTCACTGAAGCTTTCTTT
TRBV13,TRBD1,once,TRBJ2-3,CASSLGGTGSGTQYF,TGTGCCAGCAGCTTAGGGGGGACAGGGAGTGGCACGCAGTATTTT
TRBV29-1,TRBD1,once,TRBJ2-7,CSVEDLGQGALHEQYF,TGCAGCGTTGAAGACTTGGGACAGGGGGCGCTTCACGAGCAGTACTTC
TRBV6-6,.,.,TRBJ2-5,CASTGETQYF,TGTGCCAGCACTGGAGAGACCCAGTACTTC
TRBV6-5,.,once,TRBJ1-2,CASRPPGTDGYTF,TGTGCCAGCAGACCTCCCGGGACCGATGGCTACACCTTC
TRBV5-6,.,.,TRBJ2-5,CASSRGNQETQYF,TGTGCCAGCAGTCGGGGGAATCAAGAGACCCAGTACTTC
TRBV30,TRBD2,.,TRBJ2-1,CAWSVREWNEQFF,TGTGCCTGGAGTGTGCGGGAGTGGAATGAGCAGTTCTTC
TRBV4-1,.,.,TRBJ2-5,CASSITGYLQETQYF,TGCGCCAGCAGCATCACAGGCTACCTTCAAGAGACCCAGTACTTC
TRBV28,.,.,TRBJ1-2,CATTNRVRPHYGYTF,TGTGCCACCACAAACAGGGTCAGGCCGCACTATGGCTACACCTTC
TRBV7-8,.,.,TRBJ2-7,CASSLSGSGEQYF,TGTGCCAGCAGCTTATCAGGGAGCGGCGAGCAGTACTTC
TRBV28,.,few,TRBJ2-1,CASSRAIDEQFF,TGTGCCAGCAGTAGAGCTATAGATGAGCAGTTCTTC
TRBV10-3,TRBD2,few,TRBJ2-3,CALGTSGTSTDTQYF,TGTGCCCTCGGGACTAGCGGGACAAGCACAGATACGCAGTATTTT
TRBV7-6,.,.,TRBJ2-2,CASSLTYGTGELFF,TGTGCCAGCAGCTTAACTTACGGCACCGGGGAGCTGTTTTTT
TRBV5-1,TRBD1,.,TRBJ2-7,CASSFDRGHEQYF,TGCGCCAGCAGCTTCGACAGGGGCCACGAGCAGTACTTC
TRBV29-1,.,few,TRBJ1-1,CSVTSGGLNTEAFF,TGCAGCGTTACTAGCGGGGGGCTGAACACTGAAGCTTTCTTT
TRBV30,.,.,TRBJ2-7,CAGGAQEQYF,TGTGCCGGGGGGGCCCAGGAGCAGTACTTC
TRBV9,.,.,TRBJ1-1,CASSAPRDEAFF,TGTGCCAGCAGCGCCCCCCGTGATGAAGCTTTCTTT
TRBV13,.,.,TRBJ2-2,CASSSTRGTGELFF,TGTGCCAGCAGCTCCACACGAGGGACCGGGGAGCTGTTTTTT
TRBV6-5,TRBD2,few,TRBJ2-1,CASSPSGRAYNEQFF,TGTGCCAGCAGTCCAAGCGGGAGGGCTTACAATGAGCAGTTCTTC
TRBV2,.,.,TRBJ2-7,CASMSYEQYF,TGTGCCAGCATGTCCTACGAGCAGTACTTC
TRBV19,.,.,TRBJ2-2,CASSPTTGGELFF,TGTGCCAGTAGTCCAACGACAGGCGGGGAGCTGTTTTTT
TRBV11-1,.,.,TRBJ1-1,CASSLVRAEAFF,TGTGCCAGCAGCTTAGTTCGCGCTGAAGCTTTCTTT
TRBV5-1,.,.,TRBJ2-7,CASSLGGDIHYEQYF,TGCGCCAGCAGCTTGGGGGGTGACATCCACTACGAGCAGTACTTC
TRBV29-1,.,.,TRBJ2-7,CSVEESGGPYEQYF,TGCAGCGTTGAAGAGTCCGGGGGCCCCTACGAGCAGTACTTC
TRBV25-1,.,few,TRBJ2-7,CASTASSEQYF,TGTGCCAGCACCGCGTCGAGCGAGCAGTACTTC
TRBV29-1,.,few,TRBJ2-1,CSVDSRSSYNEQFF,TGCAGCGTTGACTCCAGGAGCTCCTACAATGAGCAGTTCTTC
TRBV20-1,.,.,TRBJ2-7,CSARESYEQYF,TGCAGTGCTAGAGAATCCTACGAGCAGTACTTC
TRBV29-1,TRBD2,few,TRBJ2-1,CSVEDGTRYEQFF,TGCAGCGTTGAAGATGGGACTAGATATGAGCAGTTCTTC
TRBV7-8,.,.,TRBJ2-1,CASSYNSNEQFF,TGTGCCAGCAGCTACAATTCGAATGAGCAGTTCTTC
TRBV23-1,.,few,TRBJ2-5,CASSPGEETQYF,TGCGCCAGCAGCCCCGGGGAAGAGACCCAGTACTTC
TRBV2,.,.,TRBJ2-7,CAITTGYEQYF,TGTGCCATTACGACAGGATACGAGCAGTACTTC
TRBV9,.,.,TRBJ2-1,CASSVSTELFF,TGTGCCAGCAGCGTAAGCACCGAGCTGTTCTTC
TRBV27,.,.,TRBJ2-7,CASSLGTEQYF,TGTGCCAGCAGTTTGGGAACCGAGCAGTACTTC
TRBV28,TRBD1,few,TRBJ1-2,CASSLPPTGSHYGYTF,TGTGCCAGCAGTTTACCCCCGACAGGGAGTCACTATGGCTACACCTTC
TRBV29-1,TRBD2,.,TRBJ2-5,CSVEPGLAGEETQYF,TGCAGCGTTGAACCGGGACTAGCGGGAGAAGAGACCCAGTACTTC
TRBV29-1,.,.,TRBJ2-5,CSVEDLAGSGETQYF,TGCAGCGTTGAAGATCTGGCAGGGTCGGGGGAGACCCAGTACTTC
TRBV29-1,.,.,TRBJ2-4,CSVGGGRDIQYF,TGCAGCGTTGGAGGGGGGCGGGACATTCAGTACTTC
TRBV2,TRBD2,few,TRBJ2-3,CASSDVRLAGAPHTQYF,TGTGCCAGCAGTGACGTCCGGCTAGCGGGGGCGCCGCATACGCAGTATTTT
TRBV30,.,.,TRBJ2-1,CAWSVQVGGYNEQFF,TGTGCCTGGAGTGTACAAGTGGGGGGATACAATGAGCAGTTCTTC
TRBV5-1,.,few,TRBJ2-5,CASSLARGAPETQYF,TGCGCCAGCAGCTTGGCCCGTGGGGCCCCAGAGACCCAGTACTTC
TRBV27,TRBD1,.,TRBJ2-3,CASANRGPDTQYF,TGTGCCAGCGCCAACAGGGGCCCAGATACGCAGTATTTT
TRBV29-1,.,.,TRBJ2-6,CSVERAIASGANVLTF,TGCAGCGTTGAAAGGGCAATCGCGTCTGGGGCCAACGTCCTGACTTTC